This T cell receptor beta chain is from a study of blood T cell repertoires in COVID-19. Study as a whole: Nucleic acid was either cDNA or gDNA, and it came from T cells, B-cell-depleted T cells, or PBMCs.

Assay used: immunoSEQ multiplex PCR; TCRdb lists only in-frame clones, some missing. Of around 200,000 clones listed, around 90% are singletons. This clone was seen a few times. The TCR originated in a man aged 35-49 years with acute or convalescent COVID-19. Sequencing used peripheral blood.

This CDR3 reads CAWSANDRVREKLFF. As DNA, the CDR3 is TGTGCCTGGAGTGCTAACGACAGGGTTCGGGAAAAACTGTTTTTT. The chain recombines TRBV30 with TRBJ1-4, with 7 bases lining up with TRBD1. V was clipped by 1 base and J by 8 bases; unmatched bases: 10. This CDR3 is built from 15 residues. CDR1 is GTSNPN, CDR2 SVGIG, per germline (reference sequence).